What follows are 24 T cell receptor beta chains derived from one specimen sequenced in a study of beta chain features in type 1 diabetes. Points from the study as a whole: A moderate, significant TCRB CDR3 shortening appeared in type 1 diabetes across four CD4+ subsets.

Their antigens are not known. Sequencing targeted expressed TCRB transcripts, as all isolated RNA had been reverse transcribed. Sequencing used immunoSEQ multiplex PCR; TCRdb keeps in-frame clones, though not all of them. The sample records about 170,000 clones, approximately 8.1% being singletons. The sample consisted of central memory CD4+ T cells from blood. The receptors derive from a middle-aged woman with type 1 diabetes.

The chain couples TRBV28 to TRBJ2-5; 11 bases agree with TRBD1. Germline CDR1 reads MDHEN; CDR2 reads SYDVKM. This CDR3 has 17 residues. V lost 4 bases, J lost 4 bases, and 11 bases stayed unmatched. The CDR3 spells CASSSIPGQGGRETQYF. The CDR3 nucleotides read TGTGCCAGCAGTTCCATTCCGGGACAGGGGGGGCGAGAGACCCAGTACTTC.

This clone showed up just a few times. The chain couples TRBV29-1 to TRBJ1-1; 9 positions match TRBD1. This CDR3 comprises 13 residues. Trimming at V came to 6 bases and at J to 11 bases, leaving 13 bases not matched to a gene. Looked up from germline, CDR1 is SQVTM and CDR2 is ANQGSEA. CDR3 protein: CSVRGQGVLQAFF. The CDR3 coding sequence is TGCAGCGTCCGGGGACAGGGAGTCCTACAGGCTTTCTTT.

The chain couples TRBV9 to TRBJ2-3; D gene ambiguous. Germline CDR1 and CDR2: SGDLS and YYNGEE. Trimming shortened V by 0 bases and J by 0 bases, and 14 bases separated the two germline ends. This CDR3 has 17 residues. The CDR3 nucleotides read TGTGCCAGCAGCGTAGGTACTTCGTCGCTTAGCACAGATACGCAGTATTTT. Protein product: CASSVGTSSLSTDTQYF.

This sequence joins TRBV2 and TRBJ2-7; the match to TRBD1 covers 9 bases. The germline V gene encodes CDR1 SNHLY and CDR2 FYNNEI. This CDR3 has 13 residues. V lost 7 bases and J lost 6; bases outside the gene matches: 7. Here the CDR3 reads CASNTGTGFEQYF. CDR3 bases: TGTGCCAGCAATACCGGGACAGGGTTCGAGCAGTACTTC.

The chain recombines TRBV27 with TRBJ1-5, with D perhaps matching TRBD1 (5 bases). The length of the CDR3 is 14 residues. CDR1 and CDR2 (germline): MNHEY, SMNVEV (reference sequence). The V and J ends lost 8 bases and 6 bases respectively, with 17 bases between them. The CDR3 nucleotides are TGTGCCAGCGGTATCAGGGAGGCGGGTCAGCCCCAGCATTTT. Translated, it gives CASGIREAGQPQHF.

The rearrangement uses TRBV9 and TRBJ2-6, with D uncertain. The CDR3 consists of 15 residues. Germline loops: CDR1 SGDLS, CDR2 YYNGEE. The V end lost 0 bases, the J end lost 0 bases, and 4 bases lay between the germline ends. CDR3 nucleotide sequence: TGTGCCAGCAGCGTAGAAGCCTCTGGGGCCAACGTCCTGACTTTC. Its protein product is CASSVEASGANVLTF.

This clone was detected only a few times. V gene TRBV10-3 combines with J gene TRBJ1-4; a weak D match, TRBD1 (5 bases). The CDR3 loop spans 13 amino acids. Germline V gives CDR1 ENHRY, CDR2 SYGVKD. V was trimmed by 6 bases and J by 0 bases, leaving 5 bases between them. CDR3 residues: CAIRTATNEKLFF. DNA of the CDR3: TGTGCCATCAGGACAGCAACTAATGAAAAACTGTTTTTT.

The CDR3 sequence is CASSSQGDGQPQHF. The DNA of the CDR3 is TGTGCCAGCAGCTCTCAGGGGGACGGTCAGCCCCAGCATTTT. The chain uses TRBV7-2 and TRBJ1-5; TRBD1 aligns across 7 bases. The CDR3 spans 14 residues. V lost 4 bases and J lost 6; bases outside the gene matches: 6. Germline-derived CDR1 and CDR2 are SGHTA and FQGNSA.

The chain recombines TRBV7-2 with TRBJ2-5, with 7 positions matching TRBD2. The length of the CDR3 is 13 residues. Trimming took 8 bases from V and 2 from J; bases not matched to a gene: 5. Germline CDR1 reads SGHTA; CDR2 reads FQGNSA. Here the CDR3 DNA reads TGTGCCAGCGGTCGGGAGGTTCAAGAGACCCAGTACTTC. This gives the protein CASGREVQETQYF.

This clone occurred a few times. The CDR3 reads CASSPNRGEETQYF. Here the CDR3 DNA reads TGTGCCAGCTCACCAAACAGGGGGGAAGAGACCCAGTACTTC. V is TRBV18 and J is TRBJ2-5; 8 nucleotides align to TRBD1. Germline CDR1 KGHSH, CDR2 LQKENI. J lost 3 bases, V lost 2 bases, and 2 bases had no gene match. The CDR3 loop spans 14 amino acids.

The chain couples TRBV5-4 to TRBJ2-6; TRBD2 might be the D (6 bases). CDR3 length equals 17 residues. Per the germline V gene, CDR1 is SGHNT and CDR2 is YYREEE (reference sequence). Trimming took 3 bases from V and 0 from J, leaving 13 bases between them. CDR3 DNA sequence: TGTGCCAGCAGCTCCGGGACTGGCACCTCTGGGGCCAACGTCCTGACTTTC. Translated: CASSSGTGTSGANVLTF.

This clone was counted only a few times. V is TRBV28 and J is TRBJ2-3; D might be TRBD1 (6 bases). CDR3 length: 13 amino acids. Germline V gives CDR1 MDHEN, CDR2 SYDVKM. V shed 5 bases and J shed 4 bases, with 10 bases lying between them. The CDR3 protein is CASSPGQSDTQYF. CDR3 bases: TGTGCCAGCAGTCCAGGACAGTCAGATACGCAGTATTTT. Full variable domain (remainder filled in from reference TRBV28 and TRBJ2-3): DVKVTQSSRYLVKRTGEKVFLECVQDMDHENMFWYRQDPGLGLRLIYFSYDVKMKEKGDIPEGYSVSREKKERFSLILESASTNQTSMYLCASSPGQSDTQYFGPGTRLTVL.

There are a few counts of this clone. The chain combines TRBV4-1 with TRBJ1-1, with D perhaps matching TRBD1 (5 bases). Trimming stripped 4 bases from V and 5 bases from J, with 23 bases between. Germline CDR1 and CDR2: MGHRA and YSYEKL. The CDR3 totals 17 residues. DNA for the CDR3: TGCGCCAGCAGCCGAGCAAGGGTGGGGGGACGGAGGACTGAAGCTTTCTTT. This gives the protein CASSRARVGGRRTEAFF.

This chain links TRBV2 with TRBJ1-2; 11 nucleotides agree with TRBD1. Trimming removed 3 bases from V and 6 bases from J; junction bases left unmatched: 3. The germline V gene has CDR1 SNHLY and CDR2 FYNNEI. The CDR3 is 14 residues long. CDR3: CASSEKDRGHGYTF. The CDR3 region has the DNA TGTGCCAGCAGTGAGAAGGACAGGGGGCATGGCTACACCTTC. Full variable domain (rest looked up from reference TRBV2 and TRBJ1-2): EPEVTQTPSHQVTQMGQEVILRCVPISNHLYFYWYRQILGQKVEFLVSFYNNEISEKSEIFDDQFSVERPDGSNFTLKIRSTKLEDSAMYFCASSEKDRGHGYTFGSGTRLTVV.

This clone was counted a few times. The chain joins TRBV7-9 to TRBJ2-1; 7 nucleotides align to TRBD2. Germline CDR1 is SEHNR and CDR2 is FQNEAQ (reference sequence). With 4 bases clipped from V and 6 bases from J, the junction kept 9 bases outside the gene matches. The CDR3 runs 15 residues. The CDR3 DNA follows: TGTGCCAGCAGCTCTAGGGGAGGGGAAGTCAATGAGCAGTTCTTC. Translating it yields CASSSRGGEVNEQFF.

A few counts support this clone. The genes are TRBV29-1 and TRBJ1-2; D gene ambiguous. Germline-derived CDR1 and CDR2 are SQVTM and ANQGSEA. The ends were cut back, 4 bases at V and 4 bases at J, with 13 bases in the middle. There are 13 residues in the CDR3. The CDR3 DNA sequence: TGCAGCGTTGGAGGGCTGGGTAGCTATGGCTACACCTTC. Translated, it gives CSVGGLGSYGYTF.

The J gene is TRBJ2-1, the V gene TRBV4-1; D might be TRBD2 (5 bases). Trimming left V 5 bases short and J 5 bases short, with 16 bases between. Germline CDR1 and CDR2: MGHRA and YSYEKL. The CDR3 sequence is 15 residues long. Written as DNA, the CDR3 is TGCGCCAGCAGCGAACTAGTTGGAGCCCACAATGAGCAGTTCTTC. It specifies CASSELVGAHNEQFF.

The CDR3 reads CATSRAGTGGSREQYF. The CDR3, as DNA: TGTGCCACCAGCAGAGCCGGGACCGGGGGGTCCAGGGAGCAGTACTTC. This chain uses TRBV15 with TRBJ2-7; 7 bases match TRBD2. The CDR3 has 16 amino acids. V lost 1 base, J lost 7 bases, and 13 bases stayed unmatched. Germline V gives CDR1 LNHNV, CDR2 YYDKDF (reference sequence).

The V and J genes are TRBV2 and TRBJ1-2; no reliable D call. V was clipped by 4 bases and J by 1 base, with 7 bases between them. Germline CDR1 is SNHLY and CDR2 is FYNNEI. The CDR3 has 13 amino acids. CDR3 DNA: TGTGCCAGCAGTGCCCAGCGTAACTATGGCTACACCTTC. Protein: CASSAQRNYGYTF.

The DNA for the CDR3 is TGTGCCAGCAGCTCACCCCCCACCGGGAACATTCAGTACTTC. This translates into CASSSPPTGNIQYF. V is TRBV7-2 and J is TRBJ2-4; D is unresolved. The V gene lost 4 bases and the J gene lost 7 bases, with 14 bases spanning the gap. Germline V gives CDR1 SGHTA, CDR2 FQGNSA. CDR3 length: 14 amino acids.

The DNA of the CDR3 is TGCGCCAGCAGCCAACAGGTAGGACAGGGCCTTTCCTACGAGCAGTACTTC. Encoded protein: CASSQQVGQGLSYEQYF. The chain recombines TRBV4-3 with TRBJ2-7; 8 bases are shared with TRBD1. Trimming at V came to 2 bases and at J to 1 base, leaving 10 bases not matched to a gene. The CDR3 is made up of 17 amino acids. Looked up from germline, CDR1 is LGHNA and CDR2 is YSLEER.

CDR3 DNA sequence: TGCAGCGCTTGGGACAGGGGGCGCCGGATGAACACTGAAGCTTTCTTT. Translated, it gives CSAWDRGRRMNTEAFF. The chain has TRBV29-1 and TRBJ1-1; the match to TRBD1 covers 12 bases. Germline V gives CDR1 SQVTM, CDR2 ANQGSEA. The CDR3 spans 16 residues. Unmatched junction bases numbered 9, after V lost 7 bases and J lost 0 bases.

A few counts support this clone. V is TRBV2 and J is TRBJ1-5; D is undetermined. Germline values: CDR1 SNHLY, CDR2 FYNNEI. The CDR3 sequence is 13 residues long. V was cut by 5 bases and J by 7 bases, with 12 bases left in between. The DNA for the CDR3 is TGTGCCAGCAGTCTGTCCCCGGGGCAGCCCCAGCATTTT. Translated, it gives CASSLSPGQPQHF.

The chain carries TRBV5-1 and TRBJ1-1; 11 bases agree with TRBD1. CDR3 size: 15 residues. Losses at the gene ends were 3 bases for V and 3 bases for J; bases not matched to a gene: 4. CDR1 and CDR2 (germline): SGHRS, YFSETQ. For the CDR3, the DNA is TGCGCCAGCAGCTACGGGACAGGGGGGTACACTGAAGCTTTCTTT. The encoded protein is CASSYGTGGYTEAFF.